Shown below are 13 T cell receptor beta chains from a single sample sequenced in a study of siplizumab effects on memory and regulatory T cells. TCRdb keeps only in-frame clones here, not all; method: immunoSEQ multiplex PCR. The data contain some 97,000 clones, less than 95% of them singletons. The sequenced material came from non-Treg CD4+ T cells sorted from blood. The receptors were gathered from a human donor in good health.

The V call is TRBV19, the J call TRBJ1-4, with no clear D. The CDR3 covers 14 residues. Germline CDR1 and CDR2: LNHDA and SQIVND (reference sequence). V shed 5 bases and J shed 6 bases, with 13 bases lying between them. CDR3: CASSGRTADEKLFF. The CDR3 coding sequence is TGTGCCAGTAGTGGCCGGACCGCCGATGAAAAACTGTTTTTT.

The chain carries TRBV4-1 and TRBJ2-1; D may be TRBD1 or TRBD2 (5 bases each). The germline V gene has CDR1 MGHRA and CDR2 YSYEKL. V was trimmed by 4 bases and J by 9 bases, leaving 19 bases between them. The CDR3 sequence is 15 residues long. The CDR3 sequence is CASSRGRTYFSEQFF. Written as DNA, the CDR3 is TGCGCCAGCAGCCGGGGGAGAACCTACTTCAGTGAGCAGTTCTTC.

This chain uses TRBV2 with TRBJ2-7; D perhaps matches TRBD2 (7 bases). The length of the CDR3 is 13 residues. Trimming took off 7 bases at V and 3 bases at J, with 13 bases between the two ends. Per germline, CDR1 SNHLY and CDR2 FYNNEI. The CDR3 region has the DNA TGTGCCAGCAATTTAAGGGGGGGCTACGAGCAGTACTTC. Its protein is CASNLRGGYEQYF.

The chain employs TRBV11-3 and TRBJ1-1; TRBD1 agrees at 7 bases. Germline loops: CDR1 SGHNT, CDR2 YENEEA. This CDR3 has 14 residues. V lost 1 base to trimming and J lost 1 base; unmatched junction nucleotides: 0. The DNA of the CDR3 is TGTGCCAGCAGCTTAGGACAGGGGAACACTGAAGCTTTCTTT. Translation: CASSLGQGNTEAFF.

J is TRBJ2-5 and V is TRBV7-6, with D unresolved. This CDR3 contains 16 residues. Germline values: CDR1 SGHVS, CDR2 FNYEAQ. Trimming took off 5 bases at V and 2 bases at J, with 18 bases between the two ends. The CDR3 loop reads CASSASRPERQETQYF. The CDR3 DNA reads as TGTGCCAGCAGCGCTTCTCGTCCTGAAAGACAAGAGACCCAGTACTTC.

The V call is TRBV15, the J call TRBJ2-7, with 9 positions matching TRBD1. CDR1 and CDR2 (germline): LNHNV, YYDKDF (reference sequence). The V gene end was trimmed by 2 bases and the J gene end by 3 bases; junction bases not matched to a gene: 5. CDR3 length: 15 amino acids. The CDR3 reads CATSRPGQGFYEQYF. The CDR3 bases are TGTGCCACCAGCAGACCGGGACAGGGTTTCTACGAGCAGTACTTC.

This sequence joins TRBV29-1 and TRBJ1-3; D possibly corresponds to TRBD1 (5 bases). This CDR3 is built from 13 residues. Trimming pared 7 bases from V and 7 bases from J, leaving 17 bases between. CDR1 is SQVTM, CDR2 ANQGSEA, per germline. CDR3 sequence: CSAGHSGANTIYF. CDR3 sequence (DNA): TGCAGCGCTGGACACTCCGGGGCTAACACCATATATTTT.

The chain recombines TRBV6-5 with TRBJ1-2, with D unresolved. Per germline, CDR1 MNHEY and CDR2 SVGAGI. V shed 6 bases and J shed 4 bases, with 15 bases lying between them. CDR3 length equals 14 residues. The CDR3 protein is CASSRTTKSYGYTF. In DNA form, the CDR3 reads TGTGCCAGCAGCCGAACAACCAAAAGCTATGGCTACACCTTC.

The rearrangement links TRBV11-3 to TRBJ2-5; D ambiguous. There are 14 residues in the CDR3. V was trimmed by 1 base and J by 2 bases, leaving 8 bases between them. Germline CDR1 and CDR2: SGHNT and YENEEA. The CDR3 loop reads CASSLGGDQETQYF. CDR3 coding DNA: TGTGCCAGCAGCTTAGGTGGCGATCAAGAGACCCAGTACTTC.

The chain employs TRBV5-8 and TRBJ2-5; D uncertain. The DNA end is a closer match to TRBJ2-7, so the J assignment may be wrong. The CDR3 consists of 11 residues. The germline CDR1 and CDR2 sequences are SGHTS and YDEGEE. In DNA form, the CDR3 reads TGTGCCAGCAGCTTGGTTTACGAGCAGTACTTC. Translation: CASSLVYEQYF.

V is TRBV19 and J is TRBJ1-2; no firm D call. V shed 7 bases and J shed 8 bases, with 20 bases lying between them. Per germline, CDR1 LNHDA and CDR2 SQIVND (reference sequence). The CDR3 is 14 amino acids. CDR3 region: CASTSSAMESGYTF. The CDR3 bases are TGTGCCAGTACCTCTTCTGCGATGGAGTCGGGCTACACCTTC.

CDR3 coding DNA: TGTGCCAGCAGCCCTGAGGGAGAGACCCAGTACTTC. The encoded protein is CASSPEGETQYF. The genes are TRBV11-2 and TRBJ2-5; tentatively, D is TRBD2 (5 bases). The CDR3 is 12 residues long. Germline CDR1 is SGHAT and CDR2 is FQNNGV. V lost 5 bases and J 4 bases, leaving 8 bases between the germline ends.

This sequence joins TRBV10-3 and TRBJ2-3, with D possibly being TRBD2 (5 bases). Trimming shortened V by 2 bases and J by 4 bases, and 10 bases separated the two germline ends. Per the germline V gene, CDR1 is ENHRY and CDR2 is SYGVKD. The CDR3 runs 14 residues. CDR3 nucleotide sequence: TGTGCCATCAGTGAGAGGCGGGCCTCAGATACGCAGTATTTT. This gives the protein CAISERRASDTQYF.